This is a list of T cell receptor beta chains from one sample in a study of vaccination and CD4 T cells after COVID-19. Their target antigens are unknown. Each CDR3 protein is one row after TCRdb ran MiXCR on the PCR reads. This table holds about 10,000 distinct CDR3 sequences, around three fifths found once. The specimen comprised CD4+ T cells from blood, cultured in vitro, sampled before SARS-CoV-2 vaccination. The receptor source for this set is a human donor who had recovered from COVID-19. Both conserved end residues are part of each CDR3. D genes are given only for firm matches. Clone size is given for some rows only: seen once, a few or many times, or a class if the clone is expanded.

.	TRBJ2-3	.	TRBV7-3	TGTGCCAGCAGCCCCGGGGCTGGCACAGATACGCAGTATTTT	CASSPGAGTDTQYF
.	TRBJ1-5	.	TRBV6-5	TGTGCCAGCAGTTCCCTCCTTAATCAGCCCCAGCATTTT	CASSSLLNQPQHF
.	TRBJ1-5	.	TRBV6-2/TRBV6-3	TGTGCCAGCAGGTGGGCCAAGGGAGACGGCCAGCCCCAGCATTTT	CASRWAKGDGQPQHF
.	TRBJ2-2	TRBD2	TRBV27	TGTGCCAGCAGAAGACTAGCGGCTAACACCGGGGAGCTGTTTTTT	CASRRLAANTGELFF
.	TRBJ1-1	.	TRBV10-3	TGTGCCATCAGGCCTCGAGCGAACACTGAAGCTTTCTTT	CAIRPRANTEAFF
.	TRBJ1-6	TRBD1	TRBV5-5	TGTGCCAGCAGCTTACCTATAGGGACAGTCATCGGCTCACCCCTCCACTTT	CASSLPIGTVIGSPLHF
once	TRBJ1-1	.	TRBV6-5	TGTGCCAGCAGTTCCCTCACTGAAGCTTTCTTT	CASSSLTEAFF
once	TRBJ2-3	TRBD1	TRBV7-6	TGTGCCAGCAGCTTAGACAGGGGGCTCGATACGCAGTATTTT	CASSLDRGLDTQYF
.	TRBJ2-6	.	TRBV28	TGTGCCAGCAGTTATGGCGGACTGACTTCAGGGGCCAACGTCCTGACTTTC	CASSYGGLTSGANVLTF
.	TRBJ2-2	.	TRBV23-1	TGCGCCAGCAGTCAATACGGGGGACGCGAGCCACCCGGGGAGCTGTTTTTT	CASSQYGGREPPGELFF
.	TRBJ2-3	.	TRBV20-1	TGCAGTCGCAGGCGAACAGATACGCAGTATTTT	CSRRRTDTQYF
.	TRBJ2-1	.	TRBV7-8	TGTGCCAGCAGCCGGGTTATAGGTGGAGAGAATGAGCAGTTCTTC	CASSRVIGGENEQFF
.	TRBJ1-5	TRBD1	TRBV20-1	TGCAGTGCTCCACAGGGGGGAGGTGGCAATCAGCCCCAGCATTTT	CSAPQGGGGNQPQHF
.	TRBJ1-6	.	TRBV28	TGTGCCAGCACAACGATCCCGAGCTCCTATTCACCCCTCCACTTT	CASTTIPSSYSPLHF
.	TRBJ2-5	.	TRBV28	TGTGCCAGCAGTTCCTCCGGGGAGACCCAGTACTTC	CASSSSGETQYF
.	TRBJ2-5	.	TRBV20-1	TGCAGTGCCTTTCGGGACCAAGAGACCCAGTACTTC	CSAFRDQETQYF
.	TRBJ2-1	TRBD2	TRBV6-4	TGTGCCAGCAGTGACTCGGCGGGAGGTATGGATGAGCAGTTCTTC	CASSDSAGGMDEQFF
few	TRBJ1-1	TRBD1	TRBV20-1	TGCAGTGCTCCTAAACCGGGACAGCCGGGGACTGAAGCTTTCTTT	CSAPKPGQPGTEAFF
.	TRBJ2-5	TRBD1	TRBV12-3/TRBV12-4	TGTGCCAGCAGACGGACAGGGGGCGAGACCCAGTACTTC	CASRRTGGETQYF
.	TRBJ2-7	.	TRBV6-1	TGTGCCAGCAGCCCAAGAATCCGGGCAGCCTCCTACGAGCAGTACTTC	CASSPRIRAASYEQYF
.	TRBJ2-1	.	TRBV24-1	TGTGCCACCAGACCCCCGGTGAGGAGCGCCAGCGAGCAGTTCTTC	CATRPPVRSASEQFF
.	TRBJ2-2	TRBD2	TRBV6-1	TGTGCCAGCAAGGTGTACAGCGGGGACACCGGGGAGCTGTTTTTT	CASKVYSGDTGELFF
.	TRBJ2-5	.	TRBV2	TGTGCCAGCGAGTTCGTGGGGACCCAGTACTTC	CASEFVGTQYF
.	TRBJ2-5	TRBD2	TRBV20-1	TGCAGTGCCCGGGGACTAGTGCAGCAAGAGACCCAGTACTTC	CSARGLVQQETQYF
.	TRBJ1-5	.	TRBV15	TGTGCCACCAGCAGACAGGGTATTCAGCCCCAGCATTTT	CATSRQGIQPQHF
.	TRBJ2-5	.	TRBV18	TGTGCCAGCTCACCAGCCCAAGAGACCCAGTACTTC	CASSPAQETQYF
.	TRBJ2-3	TRBD2	TRBV6-5	TGTGCCAGCAGTTCACTAGCGGGCCTCACAGATACGCAGTATTTT	CASSSLAGLTDTQYF
.	TRBJ1-2	.	TRBV28	TGTGCCAGCAGTTTAGAGGGTCCCAGAGTTGCTACTTATGGCTACACCTTC	CASSLEGPRVATYGYTF
.	TRBJ2-2	TRBD1	TRBV19	TGTGCCAGTAGTACAGGACAGGGGAACACCGGGGAGCTGTTTTTT	CASSTGQGNTGELFF
.	TRBJ2-5	.	TRBV7-9	TGTGCCAGCAGCTTAGTGCCAGAACAAGAGACCCAGTACTTC	CASSLVPEQETQYF
.	TRBJ2-7	TRBD1	TRBV19	TGTGCCAGTAGTCTGGGACAGGTCTACGAGCAGTACTTC	CASSLGQVYEQYF
few	TRBJ2-1	.	TRBV20-1	TGCAGTGCTAGTCTTCTACAGGGTTTAAATGAGCAGTTCTTC	CSASLLQGLNEQFF
.	TRBJ2-5	.	TRBV6-1	TGTGCCAGCAGTGAAGCGCTTCAGGGCGGGACCCAGTACTTC	CASSEALQGGTQYF
.	TRBJ2-7	TRBD1	TRBV15	TGTGCCACCAGCACGTCCCAGGGGGTGCTAGCTAGTGAGCAGTACTTC	CATSTSQGVLASEQYF
.	TRBJ1-1	.	TRBV24-1	TGTGCCACCAGTGACACGGGACAGAACACTGAAGCTTTCTTT	CATSDTGQNTEAFF
.	TRBJ1-5	TRBD1	TRBV7-6	TGTGCCAGCAGCCCCCGGACAGGGAGCGATCAGCCCCAGCATTTT	CASSPRTGSDQPQHF
.	TRBJ2-2	TRBD2	TRBV7-2	TGTGCCAGCAGCTTAAGGGGAGGGGAGGACACCGGGGAGCTGTTTTTT	CASSLRGGEDTGELFF
.	TRBJ2-7	.	TRBV6-1	TGTGCCAGCAGTAACGGGGATCGGTACGAGCAGTACTTC	CASSNGDRYEQYF
few	TRBJ2-3	TRBD2	TRBV15	TGTGCCACCAGCAGAGATTGGGCTTCCTTGGCAGCGGGAGCTTACACGCAGTATTTT	CATSRDWASLAAGAYTQYF
.	TRBJ2-5	TRBD1	TRBV6-1	TGTGCCAGCAGTACCCGGACAGGGGGGACAACATGGAAGACCCAGTACTTC	CASSTRTGGTTWKTQYF
few	TRBJ2-2	.	TRBV7-7	TGTGCCAGCAGCTTAGACAGCCTAGGGAACACCGGGGAGCTGTTTTTT	CASSLDSLGNTGELFF
.	TRBJ2-7	TRBD2	TRBV2	TGTGCCAGCAGCTCAACTAGCGGGCTTTCCTACGAGCAGTACTTC	CASSSTSGLSYEQYF
few	TRBJ1-2	TRBD1	TRBV10-3	TGTGCCATCAGTGAGTCGACAGGGTATGGCTACACCTTC	CAISESTGYGYTF
.	TRBJ1-2	.	TRBV27	TGTGCCAGCAGTTTAAGACGGCCATCTAACTATGGCTACACCTTC	CASSLRRPSNYGYTF
.	TRBJ2-3	TRBD2	TRBV7-3	TGTGCCGGCAGCTTGCAGCCCCCGGGACTAGCGGGAGGGAAAGATACGCAGTATTTT	CAGSLQPPGLAGGKDTQYF
.	TRBJ2-5	.	TRBV25-1	TGTGCCAGCAGTGAGTCCTTGTACCAAGAGACCCAGTACTTC	CASSESLYQETQYF
medium-sized	TRBJ2-7	TRBD1	TRBV20-1	TGCAGTGTCCCCGGGGGGACAGGGGATGCCAGCGAGCAGTACTTC	CSVPGGTGDASEQYF
.	TRBJ2-5	TRBD1	TRBV20-1	TGCAGTGCTTTCAGGGGGCGCCAAGAGACCCAGTACTTC	CSAFRGRQETQYF